Presented here are 10 T cell receptor beta chains from one specimen sequenced in a study of low-dose radiotherapy and immunotherapy resistance in tumors. cDNA synthesis used a TRAV/TRBV-specific primer set for both chains. Over roughly 20 PCR cycles, TCRs were amplified from a constant-region primer and V-primer adapter. MiXCR, applied by TCRdb to the reads, yields one record per CDR3 protein. This sample has 65,000 to 85,000 distinct CDR3 sequences, with around a sixth found just once. As for time point: after trial treatment. The treatment: LDRT plus nivolumab, ipilimumab, low-dose cyclophosphamide and aspirin (RACIN trial). The material sequenced was PBMCs, taken after low-dose radiotherapy plus immunotherapy. Receptors originate from a male donor with prostate cancer.

This clonotype was picked up many times. V and J are TRBV11-1 and TRBJ1-5; 7 nucleotides agree with TRBD1. After removal of 4 bases from V and 4 bases from J, the junction contained 7 bases not matched to a gene. The CDR3 covers 15 residues. Germline V lookup: CDR1 SGHAT, CDR2 FQDESV (reference sequence). CDR3 nucleotides: TGTGCCAGCAGCTCTGGGACAGCGGAGAATCAGCCCCAGCATTTT. This sequence encodes CASSSGTAENQPQHF. The whole variable domain, filled in from reference TRBV11-1 and TRBJ1-5, reads EAEVAQSPRYKITEKSQAVAFWCDPISGHATLYWYRQILGQGPELLVQFQDESVVDDSQLPKDRFSAERLKGVDSTLKIQPAELGDSAMYLCASSSGTAENQPQHFGDGTRLSIL.

The chain employs TRBV20-1 and TRBJ2-1, with D perhaps TRBD2 (6 bases). V lost 3 bases and J 0 bases, leaving 9 bases between the germline ends. The CDR3 is 14 residues long. CDR1 DFQATT and CDR2 SNEGSKA come from the germline V gene (reference sequence). Here the CDR3 reads CSASRGSSYNEQFF. The CDR3 coding sequence is TGCAGTGCTAGCCGGGGGAGCTCCTACAATGAGCAGTTCTTC.

This clonotype was counted many times. The genes are TRBV7-2 and TRBJ1-4; possible D gene TRBD1, 6 bases. CDR1 and CDR2 from the germline V gene are SGHTA and FQGNSA. V was clipped by 1 base and J by 5 bases, with 8 bases between them. This CDR3 comprises 14 residues. The CDR3 protein is CASSLGGGNEKLFF. In DNA, the CDR3 is TGTGCCAGCAGCTTAGGAGGGGGGAATGAAAAACTGTTTTTT.

This clonotype was observed many times. This chain connects TRBV30 to TRBJ2-3; 11 bases align to TRBD1. Germline CDR1 GTSNPN, CDR2 SVGIG (reference sequence). V shed 2 bases and J 4 bases; nucleotides not matched to a gene: 5. The CDR3 length is 15 residues. CDR3: CAWSWTGGAADTQYF. The CDR3 region has the DNA TGTGCCTGGAGTTGGACAGGGGGCGCCGCAGATACGCAGTATTTT.

The chain is built from TRBV3-1 and TRBJ2-5, with 7 positions matching TRBD1. Germline V gives CDR1 LGHDT, CDR2 YNNKEL (reference sequence). The CDR3 contains 14 residues. The V and J ends lost 5 bases and 5 bases, in that order; junction bases with no gene match: 8. CDR3 in DNA: TGTGCCAGCAGCTCTACAGGGGAAGGGGAGACCCAGTACTTC. It encodes CASSSTGEGETQYF.

This clonotype was picked up many times. The V and J genes are TRBV18 and TRBJ1-2; possible D gene TRBD1, 5 bases. From germline, CDR1 is KGHSH and CDR2 LQKENI. V was clipped by 0 bases and J by 4 bases, with 15 bases between them. The CDR3 runs 16 residues. The DNA for the CDR3 is TGTGCCAGCTCACCACCGGGCGTAGGGGCTGGCTATGGCTACACCTTC. It encodes CASSPPGVGAGYGYTF.

This clonotype was seen many times. This chain connects TRBV19 to TRBJ2-1; tentatively, D is TRBD2 (6 bases). The CDR3 is 16 residues long. Germline V gene sequence: CDR1 LNHDA, CDR2 SQIVND (reference sequence). Between the trimmed V and J ends, which lost 3 bases and 5 bases, there was a span of 17 bases. The CDR3 sequence: CASSILGGSVNNEQFF. The CDR3, as DNA: TGTGCCAGTAGTATTCTTGGGGGGTCCGTGAACAATGAGCAGTTCTTC.

This clonotype was seen repeatedly, ten times or more. V and J are TRBV2 and TRBJ2-2, with 11 bases that match TRBD2. CDR1 SNHLY and CDR2 FYNNEI come from the germline V gene. Trimming cost V 2 bases and J 0 bases; bases outside gene matches: 8. The CDR3 length is 19 residues. The CDR3 spells CASSESPSGRNANTGELFF. As DNA, the CDR3 is TGTGCCAGCAGTGAATCTCCTAGCGGGAGGAACGCGAACACCGGGGAGCTGTTTTTT.

Many counts were recorded for this clonotype. The V call is TRBV14, the J call TRBJ1-2, with a weak D call TRBD1 (6 bases). CDR3 length: 12 amino acids. Per germline, CDR1 SGHDN and CDR2 FVKESK. V lost 5 bases and J 9 bases, leaving 13 bases between the germline ends. DNA of the CDR3: TGTGCCAGCAGCACAGGGCCCGGGAGCTACACCTTC. This translates into CASSTGPGSYTF.

This clonotype occurred many times. This chain links TRBV5-6 with TRBJ2-5; maybe TRBD2 (6 bases). This CDR3 comprises 13 residues. V was cut by 4 bases and J by 1 base, with 8 bases left in between. Looked up from germline, CDR1 is SGHDT and CDR2 is YYEEEE. Written as DNA, the CDR3 is TGTGCCAGCAGCCCGGGACTCCAAGAGACCCAGTACTTC. Its protein is CASSPGLQETQYF.